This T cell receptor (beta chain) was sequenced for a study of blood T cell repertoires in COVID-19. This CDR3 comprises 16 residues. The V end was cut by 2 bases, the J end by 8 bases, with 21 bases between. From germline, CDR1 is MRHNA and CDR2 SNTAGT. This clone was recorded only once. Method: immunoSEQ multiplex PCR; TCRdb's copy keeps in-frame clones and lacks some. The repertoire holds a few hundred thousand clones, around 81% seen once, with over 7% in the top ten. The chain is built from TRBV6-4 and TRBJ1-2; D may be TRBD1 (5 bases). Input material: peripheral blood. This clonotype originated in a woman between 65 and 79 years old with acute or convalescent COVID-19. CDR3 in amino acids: CASSDTGAGKAEGYTF. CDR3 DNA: TGTGCCAGCAGTGACACTGGGGCAGGGAAGGCTGAGGGCTACACCTTC.